This T cell receptor beta chain was profiled in a study of glioma-infiltrating T cells after dendritic cell vaccination. V lost 8 bases and J 0 bases, leaving 14 bases between the germline ends. This CDR3 comprises 14 residues. Germline CDR1 reads MNHNS; CDR2 reads SASEGT. Study-level findings and limits: Few patients contributed both blood and tumor specimens.

Note on this clone: Its antigen is as yet unknown.

As to time point: after dendritic cell vaccination, including at tumor progression/relapse. Before vaccination, two weeks after the third vaccination, and at progression, PBMC were collected. Primers: 60 V beta forward and 13 J beta reverse. The protocol was immunoSEQ multiplex PCR, while the TCRdb copy is restricted to in-frame clones and leaves out a portion. This table holds roughly 56,000 clones, more than 70% found once. The V gene is TRBV6-1, the J gene TRBJ2-7; a weak D match, TRBD2 (5 bases). Sequenced material: blood, taken after dendritic cell vaccination. The clonotype was recovered from a human donor with glioblastoma. The DNA of the CDR3 is TGTGCCAGCCATCGGCTAGCTAGCTCCTACGAGCAGTACTTC. Translated, it gives CASHRLASSYEQYF.